A single sample gave rise to the 18 T cell receptor beta chains below, sequenced in a study of T cell responses to AZD1222 COVID-19 vaccine. TCRdb's copy holds only in-frame clones and misses some; the assay was immunoSEQ multiplex PCR. Here the sample spans about 180,000 clones, 90% to 95% being singletons. This sample comprised peripheral blood, obtained 28 days after the second dose of the MenACWY control vaccine. These TCRs come from an adult who received the MenACWY meningococcal vaccine as a control.

The J gene is TRBJ1-6, the V gene TRBV2, with 7 bases aligning to TRBD1. Trimming at V came to 2 bases and at J to 10 bases, leaving 11 bases not matched to a gene. This CDR3 region has 16 residues. CDR1 and CDR2 from the germline V gene are SNHLY and FYNNEI. The CDR3 bases are TGTGCCAGCAGTGAAAGCCCAGGGGGGAGTGGGTCACCCCTCCACTTT. Its protein product is CASSESPGGSGSPLHF. Looking up the rest from reference TRBV2 and TRBJ1-6 gives the full variable domain: EPEVTQTPSHQVTQMGQEVILRCVPISNHLYFYWYRQILGQKVEFLVSFYNNEISEKSEIFDDQFSVERPDGSNFTLKIRSTKLEDSAMYFCASSESPGGSGSPLHFGNGTRLTVT.

This clone was observed a single time. This rearrangement joins TRBV5-1 to TRBJ2-7; D gene unclear. The CDR3 runs to 11 residues. The V gene's germline CDR1 is SGHRS and CDR2 YFSETQ. V was clipped by 4 bases and J by 4 bases, with 6 bases between them. The CDR3 spells CASSDGYEQYF. The CDR3, as DNA: TGCGCCAGCAGCGACGGTTACGAGCAGTACTTC.

The chain is built from TRBV19 and TRBJ2-2; D is possibly TRBD1 (6 bases). CDR3 length: 15 residues. Germline CDR1 LNHDA, CDR2 SQIVND (reference sequence). Trimming removed 3 bases at V and 4 bases at J, with 12 bases between. CDR3 region: CASSIGQGSTGELFF. The CDR3 DNA reads as TGTGCCAGTAGTATTGGTCAGGGGAGCACCGGGGAGCTGTTTTTT.

V gene TRBV5-6 combines with J gene TRBJ2-5; tentatively, D is TRBD2 (6 bases). This CDR3 is built from 15 residues. Between the trimmed V and J ends, which lost 1 base and 4 bases, there was a span of 14 bases. Germline CDR1 is SGHDT and CDR2 is YYEEEE. CDR3: CASSLRGRGGETQYF. As DNA, the CDR3 is TGTGCCAGCAGCTTGCGTGGGCGGGGTGGAGAGACCCAGTACTTC.

The rearrangement links TRBV29-1 to TRBJ1-1; D unresolved. Per germline, CDR1 SQVTM and CDR2 ANQGSEA. V lost 7 bases and J 3 bases, leaving 12 bases between the germline ends. The CDR3 consists of 12 residues. Here the CDR3 reads CSGFNSDTEAFF. CDR3 nucleotides: TGCAGCGGTTTTAACAGTGACACTGAAGCTTTCTTT.

The rearrangement joins TRBV7-2 to TRBJ1-5; TRBD1 might be the D (5 bases). This CDR3 contains 15 residues. The V gene lost 5 bases and the J gene lost 1 base, with 12 bases spanning the gap. From germline, CDR1 is SGHTA and CDR2 FQGNSA. This CDR3 reads CASSTYRDSNQPQHF. CDR3 bases: TGTGCCAGCAGCACATACCGGGACAGCAATCAGCCCCAGCATTTT.

The chain combines TRBV7-9 with TRBJ1-6; D is ambiguous. The CDR3 spans 14 residues. The germline V and J ends were trimmed by 0 bases and 8 bases, with 8 bases remaining between them. Germline V gene sequence: CDR1 SEHNR, CDR2 FQNEAQ (reference sequence). As DNA, the CDR3 is TGTGCCAGCAGCTTAGCTTACAGCGATTCACCCCTCCACTTT. This translates into CASSLAYSDSPLHF.

This rearrangement joins TRBV6-4 to TRBJ2-1; 12 bases match TRBD2. Per the germline V gene, CDR1 is MRHNA and CDR2 is SNTAGT. With V trimmed by 2 bases and J by 3 bases, 8 bases remained unmatched. This CDR3 comprises 18 residues. The CDR3 bases are TGTGCCAGCAGTGACGAGCTAGCGGGGGGGCCGCACTACAATGAGCAGTTCTTC. Translated: CASSDELAGGPHYNEQFF.

The rearrangement uses TRBV28 and TRBJ2-7; the D is unclear. The germline V gene has CDR1 MDHEN and CDR2 SYDVKM. CDR3 size: 13 residues. V lost 4 bases, J lost 6 bases, and 13 bases lay in between. CDR3 sequence: CASSSDATLEQYF. Here the CDR3 DNA reads TGTGCCAGCAGTTCTGACGCGACCCTCGAGCAGTACTTC.

The chain is built from TRBV6-1 and TRBJ1-5, with a tentative D call TRBD1 (6 bases). The length of the CDR3 is 16 residues. CDR1 and CDR2 from the germline V gene are MNHNS and SASEGT. V lost 3 bases, J lost 4 bases, and 16 bases lay in between. CDR3 DNA: TGTGCCAGCAGTGATTTATCCAGGGGAGAGAATCAGCCCCAGCATTTT. It encodes CASSDLSRGENQPQHF.

This chain connects TRBV29-1 to TRBJ2-7; possibly TRBD1 for D (6 bases). In germline, CDR1 is SQVTM, CDR2 ANQGSEA. The CDR3 loop spans 15 amino acids. With 2 bases removed from V and 0 bases from J, the gap between germline ends came to 14 bases. CDR3 coding DNA: TGCAGCGTTGAAATGGGCAGGGGAGTCTCCTACGAGCAGTACTTC. This translates into CSVEMGRGVSYEQYF.

The chain uses TRBV12-3 or TRBV12-4 and TRBJ1-2; TRBD1 might be the D (6 bases). The CDR3 is made up of 13 amino acids. Trimming took 1 base from V and 4 from J, leaving 7 bases between them. The CDR3 DNA is TGTGCCAGCAGTTTAGGCAGGGGCTATGGCTACACCTTC. Its translation is CASSLGRGYGYTF.

The chain carries TRBV5-1 and TRBJ1-1; TRBD1 agrees at 8 bases. CDR1 and CDR2 from the germline V gene are SGHRS and YFSETQ. V lost 7 bases and J lost 5; bases outside the gene matches: 10. The CDR3 sequence is 14 residues long. The CDR3 reads CASHQGQGTTEAFF. The CDR3 DNA sequence: TGCGCCAGCCATCAAGGACAGGGTACGACTGAAGCTTTCTTT.

CDR3 in amino acids: CSVEIWGSSGNTIYF. The CDR3, as DNA: TGCAGCGTTGAAATCTGGGGTTCCTCTGGAAACACCATATATTTT. The rearrangement links TRBV29-1 to TRBJ1-3; D gene uncertain. Germline CDR1 and CDR2: SQVTM and ANQGSEA. The ends were cut back, 2 bases at V and 0 bases at J, with 11 bases in the middle. This CDR3 is built from 15 residues.

This clone was detected only once. The CDR3 coding sequence is TGTGCCAGCAGTCCGGATACCGAAGAGACCCAGTACTTC. Residues: CASSPDTEETQYF. The genes are TRBV25-1 and TRBJ2-5, with no clear D. Trimming shortened V by 5 bases and J by 3 bases, and 10 bases separated the two germline ends. Germline loops: CDR1 MGHDK, CDR2 SYGVNS. This CDR3 spans 13 amino acids.

The J gene is TRBJ2-7, the V gene TRBV6-5; unclear D gene. The CDR3 has 11 residues. CDR1 and CDR2 from the germline V gene are MNHEY and SVGAGI. Trimming shortened V by 7 bases and J by 4 bases, and 8 bases separated the two germline ends. CDR3 residues: CASNNAYEQYF. DNA for the CDR3: TGTGCCAGCAATAACGCTTACGAGCAGTACTTC.

The V call is TRBV9, the J call TRBJ2-5; tentative D call: TRBD2 (5 bases). The CDR3 is 14 residues long. The germline gives CDR1 SGDLS, CDR2 YYNGEE. Trimming left V 0 bases short and J 6 bases short, with 12 bases between. DNA of the CDR3: TGTGCCAGCAGCGTAGGGCTAGGAGGAAAGACCCAGTACTTC. It encodes CASSVGLGGKTQYF.

The rearrangement links TRBV29-1 to TRBJ1-1; tentatively, D is TRBD1 (5 bases). The CDR3 extends over 14 amino acids. The V and J ends lost 4 bases and 0 bases respectively, with 12 bases between them. In germline, CDR1 is SQVTM, CDR2 ANQGSEA. The CDR3 coding sequence is TGCAGCGTTGCTGTCGGGACGTTGAACACTGAAGCTTTCTTT. This translates into CSVAVGTLNTEAFF.